These T cell receptor beta chains were read from a single sample in a study of vaccination effects on CD4 cells after COVID-19. These receptors lack a known antigen. Sequencing used immunoSEQ multiplex PCR; TCRdb keeps in-frame clones, though not all of them. The sample holds around 81,000 clones, 60% to 85% seen once. Sequenced material: CD4+ T cells from PBMCs cultured with HCoV-OC43 spike peptides, taken after COVID-19 vaccination. These receptors came from a human donor who received a COVID-19 vaccine. The CDR3 runs from the conserved cysteine through the conserved F or W. The D gene is left open where the match is weak. Rows may omit the clone size; those that give it use once, few, many or a size class.

cdr3_aa | cdr3_nt | d_call | v_call | clone_size | j_call
CASKTGGDEKLFF | TGTGCCAGCAAGACAGGGGGCGATGAAAAACTGTTTTTT | TRBD1 | TRBV27 | once | TRBJ1-4
CAISEWGSSGNTIYF | TGTGCCATCAGTGAATGGGGATCCTCTGGAAACACCATATATTTT | - | TRBV10-3 | - | TRBJ1-3
CASSYTGTVRNTIYF | TGTGCCAGCAGTTACACCGGGACAGTAAGAAACACCATATATTTT | TRBD1 | TRBV6-6 | few | TRBJ1-3
CASSLEGGGQPQHF | TGTGCCAGCAGCTTAGAAGGAGGGGGTCAGCCCCAGCATTTT | - | TRBV7-9 | - | TRBJ1-5
CASSQSANQPQHF | TGTGCCAGCAGCCAAAGCGCAAATCAGCCCCAGCATTTT | - | TRBV3-1/TRBV3-2 | few | TRBJ1-5
CSVDTLRVGHNEQFF | TGCAGCGTTGACACCCTCAGGGTAGGGCACAATGAGCAGTTCTTC | - | TRBV29-1 | - | TRBJ2-1
CASSNWGANTEAFF | TGTGCCAGTAGTAATTGGGGGGCAAACACTGAAGCTTTCTTT | - | TRBV19 | - | TRBJ1-1
CASTDPGGSADTQYF | TGTGCCAGCACGGACCCGGGGGGGAGCGCAGATACGCAGTATTTT | TRBD2 | TRBV6-6 | - | TRBJ2-3
CASSSPGQGKKTEAFF | TGTGCCAGCAGTTCACCCGGACAGGGAAAGAAAACTGAAGCTTTCTTT | TRBD1 | TRBV28 | - | TRBJ1-1
CSGHRTGISDTQYF | TGCAGCGGCCATCGGACAGGGATCTCAGATACGCAGTATTTT | TRBD1 | TRBV29-1 | - | TRBJ2-3
CASSPAGVTEAFF | TGCGCCAGCAGCCCGGCGGGGGTCACTGAAGCTTTCTTT | - | TRBV5-1 | - | TRBJ1-1
CATSDPTGFGEQFF | TGTGCCACCAGTGATCCGACAGGGTTCGGTGAGCAGTTCTTC | TRBD1 | TRBV24-1 | once | TRBJ2-1
CASSSGPLTDTQYF | TGTGCCAGCAGCTCGGGACCCCTCACAGATACGCAGTATTTT | - | TRBV7-3 | - | TRBJ2-3
CASRDGAEDDAGETQYF | TGCGCCAGCAGGGATGGGGCAGAGGACGACGCGGGGGAGACCCAGTACTTC | - | TRBV5-1 | - | TRBJ2-5
CATSRDRGPGNTIYF | TGTGCCACCTCCAGGGACAGGGGGCCTGGAAACACCATATATTTT | TRBD1 | TRBV15 | - | TRBJ1-3
CASSLGQADTQYF | TGTGCCAGCAGCTTGGGACAGGCAGATACGCAGTATTTT | TRBD1 | TRBV7-7 | - | TRBJ2-3
CASSIRRTGGKETQYF | TGTGCCAGTAGTATACGTCGGACAGGGGGTAAAGAGACCCAGTACTTC | TRBD1 | TRBV19 | - | TRBJ2-5
CASSLGYKASWGGYTF | TGTGCCAGCAGCTTGGGGTATAAGGCCTCCTGGGGGGGCTACACCTTC | - | TRBV7-2 | - | TRBJ1-2
CASSFGVRGGQETQYF | TGTGCCAGCAGCTTTGGGGTCAGGGGGGGTCAAGAGACCCAGTACTTC | - | TRBV7-6 | - | TRBJ2-5
CASGLGLTASNEKLFF | TGTGCTAGTGGTTTGGGTTTGACAGCGTCTAATGAAAAACTGTTTTTT | - | TRBV12-5 | - | TRBJ1-4
CATTQTGGADTQYF | TGTGCCACCACCCAGACTGGTGGGGCAGATACGCAGTATTTT | - | TRBV24-1 | - | TRBJ2-3
CASTVRGGAHYGYTF | TGTGCCAGCACCGTCCGGGGGGGGGCTCACTATGGCTACACCTTC | - | TRBV6-5 | - | TRBJ1-2
CASSLQGNTDTQYF | TGTGCCAGCAGCTTACAGGGGAACACAGATACGCAGTATTTT | - | TRBV7-3 | - | TRBJ2-3
CSVEGAGGRELFF | TGCAGCGTTGAAGGAGCGGGGGGGCGGGAGCTGTTTTTT | TRBD2 | TRBV29-1 | few | TRBJ2-2
CASQRQGRNSPLHF | TGTGCCAGCCAAAGACAGGGTAGAAATTCACCCCTCCACTTT | TRBD1 | TRBV19 | few | TRBJ1-6
CASTERGGSYNSPLHF | TGCGCCAGCACGGAACGAGGAGGTTCCTATAATTCACCCCTCCACTTT | - | TRBV10-2 | - | TRBJ1-6
CASSPSGGIQETQYF | TGTGCCAGCAGCCCGAGCGGGGGGATCCAAGAGACCCAGTACTTC | TRBD2 | TRBV5-8 | - | TRBJ2-5
CASSLHFGANEKLFF | TGTGCCAGCAGCTTACACTTTGGAGCTAATGAAAAACTGTTTTTT | - | TRBV7-2 | - | TRBJ1-4
CASSPLGGPRLVTQYF | TGTGCCAGCAGCCCATTGGGGGGCCCCCGTTTGGTGACCCAGTACTTC | - | TRBV5-6 | - | TRBJ2-5
CATSEQGVPGTQYF | TGTGCCACCAGTGAACAGGGCGTGCCGGGTACGCAGTATTTT | - | TRBV24-1 | - | TRBJ2-3
CASSLTQGSNSPLHF | TGCGCCAGCAGCTTAACGCAGGGGAGTAATTCACCCCTCCACTTT | - | TRBV5-1 | - | TRBJ1-6
CASSQTRLTKNIQYF | TGTGCCAGCAGCCAAACTAGATTAACCAAAAACATTCAGTACTTC | - | TRBV3-1/TRBV3-2 | - | TRBJ2-4
CASSPPSPQGSNYGYTF | TGTGCCAGCTCACCTCCATCCCCGCAGGGCTCTAACTATGGCTACACCTTC | - | TRBV18 | once | TRBJ1-2
CASSLGGTLDGELFF | TGTGCCAGCAGCTTAGGGGGGACCTTGGACGGGGAGCTGTTTTTT | - | TRBV7-2 | - | TRBJ2-2
CASSRSGGQSPLHF | TGTGCCAGCAGTAGGTCAGGGGGTCAGTCACCCCTCCACTTT | TRBD1 | TRBV2 | - | TRBJ1-6